The 16 T cell receptor beta chains below all came from one sample that was sequenced in a study of OX40 agonist ivuxolimab in advanced cancers. Produced via immunoSEQ multiplex PCR; TCRdb's table is partial and in-frame only. The table records 55,000 to 75,000 clones, about 91% of them present only once. The material was CD4+ or CD8+ T cells sorted from blood, obtained in a trial of the OX40 agonist ivuxolimab. These receptors were taken from an adult with an advanced solid tumor such as melanoma, head and neck, liver or kidney cancer.

The chain combines TRBV6-1 with TRBJ1-1; 7 bases map to TRBD1. Losses at the gene ends were 6 bases for V and 8 bases for J; bases not matched to a gene: 6. This CDR3 comprises 12 residues. Germline V lookup: CDR1 MNHNS, CDR2 SASEGT. This CDR3 is CASSGWDREAFF. CDR3 nucleotides: TGTGCCAGCAGCGGTTGGGACAGAGAAGCTTTCTTT.

This clone showed up just once. J is TRBJ2-7 and V is TRBV7-8; TRBD1 agrees at 9 bases. Unmatched junction bases numbered 11, after V lost 5 bases and J lost 3 bases. CDR3 length: 16 amino acids. CDR1 is SGHVS and CDR2 is FQNEAQ in the germline V gene. The chain's CDR3 is CASSPPPVDRGYEQYF. CDR3 bases: TGTGCCAGCAGCCCTCCGCCTGTGGACAGGGGCTACGAGCAGTACTTC.

The rearrangement uses TRBV4-2 and TRBJ1-4; D possibly corresponds to TRBD1 (5 bases). The CDR3 runs 14 residues. V was cut by 2 bases and J by 5 bases, with 9 bases left in between. Germline values: CDR1 LGHNA, CDR2 YNFKEQ. The CDR3: CASSQSGNNEKLFF. CDR3 DNA sequence: TGTGCCAGCAGCCAATCAGGGAACAATGAAAAACTGTTTTTT.

The V call is TRBV6-5, the J call TRBJ2-1; D is unclear. The CDR3 contains 16 residues. The V end was cut by 0 bases, the J end by 5 bases, with 14 bases between. Looked up from germline, CDR1 is MNHEY and CDR2 is SVGAGI. Here the CDR3 reads CASSYSKSSSHNEQFF. The CDR3, as DNA: TGTGCCAGCAGTTACTCGAAATCTTCCAGTCACAATGAGCAGTTCTTC.

The J gene is TRBJ1-2, the V gene TRBV6-1; 9 bases match TRBD1. The CDR3 spans 13 residues. With 5 bases clipped from V and 7 bases from J, the junction kept 5 bases outside the gene matches. The germline V gene has CDR1 MNHNS and CDR2 SASEGT. The CDR3 sequence: CASSYWTGVGYTF. The CDR3 DNA is TGTGCCAGCAGTTATTGGACAGGGGTTGGCTACACCTTC.

The chain employs TRBV27 and TRBJ1-1, with a tentative D call TRBD1 (5 bases). The CDR3 is made up of 11 amino acids. Trimming stripped 10 bases from V and 6 bases from J, with 12 bases between. Germline values: CDR1 MNHEY, CDR2 SMNVEV (reference sequence). The CDR3 DNA is TGTGCCACCCTCCGGGGGTCTGAAGCTTTCTTT. This gives the protein CATLRGSEAFF.

This clone was seen only once. This chain joins TRBV18 and TRBJ1-1, with no clear D. Trimming left V 2 bases short and J 0 bases short, with 7 bases between. CDR3 size: 14 residues. Germline V gene data show CDR1 as KGHSH and CDR2 as LQKENI. CDR3 in amino acids: CASSPEGVNTEAFF. The CDR3 DNA sequence: TGTGCCAGCTCACCAGAGGGTGTGAACACTGAAGCTTTCTTT.

The chain joins TRBV5-1 to TRBJ2-7; the match to TRBD2 covers 8 bases. V lost 5 bases, J lost 2 bases, and 9 bases stayed unmatched. The V gene's germline CDR1 is SGHRS and CDR2 YFSETQ. This CDR3 has 15 residues. The CDR3 here is CASSPYRSGAYEQYF. CDR3 bases: TGCGCCAGCAGTCCTTATCGTAGCGGGGCCTACGAGCAGTACTTC.

The chain uses TRBV19 and TRBJ2-5; tentatively, D is TRBD2 (6 bases). The CDR3 is 14 amino acids. Trimming removed 5 bases from V and 0 bases from J, with 10 bases in between. From germline, CDR1 is LNHDA and CDR2 SQIVND (reference sequence). The CDR3 DNA is TGTGCCAGTAGTGGAGAGCGGGACCAAGAGACCCAGTACTTC. Encoded protein: CASSGERDQETQYF. The variable domain in full, with the rest retrieved from reference TRBV19 and TRBJ2-5, is DGGITQSPKYLFRKEGQNVTLSCEQNLNHDAMYWYRQDPGQGLRLIYYSQIVNDFQKGDIAEGYSVSREKKESFPLTVTSAQKNPTAFYLCASSGERDQETQYFGPGTRLLVL.

V gene TRBV27 combines with J gene TRBJ2-5; D not resolved. With the DNA end fitting TRBJ2-7 better, the J assignment may be wrong. CDR3 length: 13 amino acids. Germline values: CDR1 MNHEY, CDR2 SMNVEV (reference sequence). DNA of the CDR3: TGTGCCAGCAGTTTTTCCGATTCCTACGAGCAGTACTTC. This translates into CASSFSDSYEQYF.

This rearrangement joins TRBV9 to TRBJ2-3; 8 nucleotides match TRBD2. This CDR3 has 16 residues. After removal of 3 bases from V and 2 bases from J, the junction contained 8 bases not matched to a gene. The germline gives CDR1 SGDLS, CDR2 YYNGEE. The chain's CDR3 is CASSAGLVPATDTQYF. CDR3 coding DNA: TGTGCCAGCAGCGCGGGACTAGTCCCTGCCACAGATACGCAGTATTTT.

The chain couples TRBV13 to TRBJ2-7; D might be TRBD1 (7 bases). CDR3 length equals 16 residues. The V and J ends lost 1 base and 3 bases respectively, with 16 bases between them. In germline, CDR1 is PRHDT, CDR2 FYEKMQ (reference sequence). The CDR3 is CASSLEGAGGFYEQYF. CDR3 DNA: TGTGCCAGCAGCTTAGAAGGGGCAGGGGGGTTCTACGAGCAGTACTTC.

This clone occurred once. The chain employs TRBV9 and TRBJ1-1; D unclear. The germline V gene has CDR1 SGDLS and CDR2 YYNGEE. V lost 3 bases, J lost 2 bases, and 11 bases lay in between. The CDR3 runs 14 residues. CDR3 loop: CASSEWAVNTEAFF. The CDR3 bases are TGTGCCAGCAGCGAGTGGGCAGTTAACACTGAAGCTTTCTTT.

V gene TRBV28 combines with J gene TRBJ1-3; possible D gene TRBD1, 6 bases. Trimming cost V 6 bases and J 0 bases, with 12 bases left between them. Germline V gives CDR1 MDHEN, CDR2 SYDVKM. The CDR3 totals 15 residues. The CDR3 nucleotides read TGTGCCAGCAGCCGATGGACAGACTCTGGAAACACCATATATTTT. Translated, it gives CASSRWTDSGNTIYF.

The J gene is TRBJ2-5, the V gene TRBV15, with no clear D. CDR1 is LNHNV, CDR2 YYDKDF, per germline (reference sequence). The ends were cut back, 1 base at V and 2 bases at J, with 8 bases in the middle. The CDR3 is 14 residues long. The CDR3 sequence is CATSRVLTQETQYF. The CDR3 bases are TGTGCCACCAGCAGAGTACTAACTCAAGAGACCCAGTACTTC.

The chain combines TRBV4-1 with TRBJ2-7, with D perhaps matching TRBD2 (5 bases). This CDR3 has 15 amino acids. Germline CDR1 MGHRA, CDR2 YSYEKL. V was cut by 1 base and J by 3 bases, with 13 bases left in between. The CDR3 spells CASSQGPSSHYEQYF. The CDR3 DNA follows: TGCGCCAGCAGCCAAGGTCCTAGCTCCCACTACGAGCAGTACTTC.